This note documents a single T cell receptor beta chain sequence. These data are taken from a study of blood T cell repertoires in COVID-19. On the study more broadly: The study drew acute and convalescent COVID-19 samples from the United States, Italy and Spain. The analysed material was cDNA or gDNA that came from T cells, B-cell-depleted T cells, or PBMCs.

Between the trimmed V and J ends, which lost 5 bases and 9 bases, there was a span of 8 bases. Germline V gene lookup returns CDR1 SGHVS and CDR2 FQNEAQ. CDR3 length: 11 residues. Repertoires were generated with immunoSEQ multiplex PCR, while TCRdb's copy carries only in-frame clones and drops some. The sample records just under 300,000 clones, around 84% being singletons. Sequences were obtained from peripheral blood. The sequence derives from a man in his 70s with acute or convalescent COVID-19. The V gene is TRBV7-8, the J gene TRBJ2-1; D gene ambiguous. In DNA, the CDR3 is TGTGCCAGCAGCAATCACGGTGAGCAGTTCTTC. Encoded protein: CASSNHGEQFF.